The clone carrying this TCR beta chain occurred once. The record originates from a study of shared clonotypes between healthy human individuals. In unsorted samples, genomic DNA was obtained using around 100 million PBMCs. The assay was run at deep level. Profiling relied on immunoSEQ multiplex PCR, and the TCRdb table lists in-frame clones only, not all of them. This table has approximately 460,000 clones, approximately 80% appearing once. The CDR3 has 13 residues. Germline-derived CDR1 and CDR2 are SEHNR and FQNEAQ (reference sequence). Trimming left V 1 base short and J 2 bases short, with 6 bases between.

The chain couples TRBV7-9 to TRBJ2-7; no firm D call. The source of this sequence is a woman in her thirties or forties in good health. Some clones in this sample may be carry-over from other donors' samples. The material sequenced was PBMCs. In DNA form, the CDR3 reads TGTGCCAGCAGCTTAGGGTTCCCCTACGAGCAGTACTTC. It translates to CASSLGFPYEQYF.